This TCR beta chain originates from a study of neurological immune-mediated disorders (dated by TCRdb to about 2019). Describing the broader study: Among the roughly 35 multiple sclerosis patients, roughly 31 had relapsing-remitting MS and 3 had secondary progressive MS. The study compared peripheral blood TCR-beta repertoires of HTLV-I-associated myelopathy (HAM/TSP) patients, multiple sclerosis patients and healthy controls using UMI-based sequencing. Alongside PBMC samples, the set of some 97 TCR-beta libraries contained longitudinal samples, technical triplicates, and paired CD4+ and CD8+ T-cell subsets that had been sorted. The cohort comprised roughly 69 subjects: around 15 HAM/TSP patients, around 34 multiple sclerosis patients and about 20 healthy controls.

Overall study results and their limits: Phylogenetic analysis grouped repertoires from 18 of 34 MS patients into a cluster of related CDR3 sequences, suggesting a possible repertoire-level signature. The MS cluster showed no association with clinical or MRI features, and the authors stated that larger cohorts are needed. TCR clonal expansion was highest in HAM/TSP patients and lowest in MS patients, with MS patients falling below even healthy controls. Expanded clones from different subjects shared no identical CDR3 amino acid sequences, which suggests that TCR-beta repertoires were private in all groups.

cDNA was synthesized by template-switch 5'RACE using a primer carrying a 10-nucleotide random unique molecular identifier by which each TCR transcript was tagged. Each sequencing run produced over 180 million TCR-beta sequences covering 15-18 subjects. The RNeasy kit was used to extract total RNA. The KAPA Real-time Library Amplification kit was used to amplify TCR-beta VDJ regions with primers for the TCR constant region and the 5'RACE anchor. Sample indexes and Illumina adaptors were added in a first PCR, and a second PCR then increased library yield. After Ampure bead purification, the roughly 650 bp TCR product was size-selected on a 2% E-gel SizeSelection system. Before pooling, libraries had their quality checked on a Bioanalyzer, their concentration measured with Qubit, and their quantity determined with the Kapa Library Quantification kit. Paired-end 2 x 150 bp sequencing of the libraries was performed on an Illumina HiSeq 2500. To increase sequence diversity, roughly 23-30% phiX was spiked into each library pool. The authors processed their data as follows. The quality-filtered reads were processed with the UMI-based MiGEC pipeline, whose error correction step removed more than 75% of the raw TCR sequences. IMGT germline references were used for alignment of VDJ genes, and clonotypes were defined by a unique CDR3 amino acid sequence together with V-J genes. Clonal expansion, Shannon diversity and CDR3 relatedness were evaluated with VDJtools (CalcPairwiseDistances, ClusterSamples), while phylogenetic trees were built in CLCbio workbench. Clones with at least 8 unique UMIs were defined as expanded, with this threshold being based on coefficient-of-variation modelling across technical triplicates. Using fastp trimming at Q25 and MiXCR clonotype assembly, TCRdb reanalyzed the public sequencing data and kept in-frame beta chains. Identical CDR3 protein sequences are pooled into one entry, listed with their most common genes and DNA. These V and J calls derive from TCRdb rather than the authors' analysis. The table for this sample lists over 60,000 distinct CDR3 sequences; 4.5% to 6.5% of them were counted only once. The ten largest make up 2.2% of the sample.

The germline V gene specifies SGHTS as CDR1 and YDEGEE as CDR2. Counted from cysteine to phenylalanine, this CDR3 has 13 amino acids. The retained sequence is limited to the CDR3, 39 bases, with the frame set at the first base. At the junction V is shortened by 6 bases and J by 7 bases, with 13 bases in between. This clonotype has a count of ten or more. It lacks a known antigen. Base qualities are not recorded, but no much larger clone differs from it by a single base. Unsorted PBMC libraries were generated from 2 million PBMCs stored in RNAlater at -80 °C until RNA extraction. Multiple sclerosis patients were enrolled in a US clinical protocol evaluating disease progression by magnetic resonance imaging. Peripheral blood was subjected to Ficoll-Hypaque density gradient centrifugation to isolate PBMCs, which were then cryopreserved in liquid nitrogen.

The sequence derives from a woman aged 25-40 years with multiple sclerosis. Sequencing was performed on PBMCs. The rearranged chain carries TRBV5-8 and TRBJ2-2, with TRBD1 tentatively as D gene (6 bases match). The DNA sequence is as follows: TGTGCCAGCATCAACAGGGATATCGGGGAGCTGTTTTTT. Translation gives CASINRDIGELFF.